Each of the 16 T cell receptor beta chains below was sequenced from the same sample in a study of blood T cells in healthy people across ages (dated by TCRdb to the mid-2010s). Library method: 5' RACE. This sample was sequenced with an Illumina HiSeq 2500. The second PCR ran for about 6 to 12 cycles and used a J-beta primer mix along with a sample-barcoded 5' primer. The public reads were quality trimmed at Q25 with fastp and then assembled into clones with MiXCR by TCRdb, keeping productive beta chains. Records with the same CDR3 protein are collapsed into one entry carrying the most frequent genes and DNA. This sample comprises about 800,000 distinct CDR3 sequences, approximately 25% of them detected only once. The ten largest account for approximately 3.7% of the sample. The same data also contributed to another study, on T cells of mothers and their children.

Sequenced sample: blood. These receptors originate from a boy between 10 and 17 years old in good health.

The chain uses TRBV20-1 and TRBJ2-3, with TRBD2 matching 7 bases. The germline gives CDR1 DFQATT, CDR2 SNEGSKA (reference sequence). The CDR3 is 15 amino acids. Trimming cost V 4 bases and J 1 base; bases outside gene matches: 8. This chain's CDR3 is CSATERERGTDTQYF. Written as DNA, the CDR3 is TGCAGTGCTACAGAGCGGGAACGTGGCACAGATACGCAGTATTTT.

This clonotype was counted between two and nine times. The chain joins TRBV28 to TRBJ1-2; D remains unclear. This CDR3 has 14 residues. CDR1 and CDR2 from the germline V gene are MDHEN and SYDVKM. Trimming left V 6 bases short and J 6 bases short, with 17 bases between. CDR3 protein: CASRPLWVEDGYTF. In DNA, the CDR3 is TGTGCCAGCAGGCCGCTCTGGGTCGAGGATGGCTACACCTTC.

This clonotype turned up a few times. This sequence joins TRBV3-1 and TRBJ2-5; 8 positions match TRBD2. The CDR3 covers 14 residues. After removal of 4 bases from V and 1 base from J, the junction contained 2 bases not matched to a gene. Germline V lookup: CDR1 LGHDT, CDR2 YNNKEL (reference sequence). The DNA for the CDR3 is TGTGCCAGCAGCCGACTAGCGCTCCAAGAGACCCAGTACTTC. Its translation: CASSRLALQETQYF.

V usage is TRBV20-1 and J usage is TRBJ2-1; 7 bases are shared with TRBD2. CDR1 and CDR2 from the germline V gene are DFQATT and SNEGSKA (reference sequence). The CDR3 length is 14 residues. Germline trimming cut 5 bases from V and 5 bases from J; bases unmatched to any gene: 9. Here the CDR3 reads CSAPRTSIDNEQFF. The CDR3 region has the DNA TGCAGTGCTCCCAGGACTAGTATAGACAATGAGCAGTTCTTC.

This chain connects TRBV20-1 to TRBJ2-5, with 9 positions matching TRBD2. Near its end, the DNA agrees better with TRBJ2-7, so the J call may be wrong. In germline, CDR1 is DFQATT, CDR2 SNEGSKA (reference sequence). The CDR3 contains 15 residues. The CDR3 DNA sequence: TGCAGTGCTAGAGGACTAGCGGTCTCCTCCTACGAGCAGTACTTC. Its translation: CSARGLAVSSYEQYF.

The rearrangement joins TRBV7-2 to TRBJ1-4, with D unclear. Germline loops: CDR1 SGHTA, CDR2 FQGNSA. Trimming removed 1 base at V and 8 bases at J, with 8 bases between. The CDR3 extends over 13 amino acids. The CDR3 loop reads CASSLDRREKLFF. Written as DNA, the CDR3 is TGTGCCAGCAGCTTAGATCGGCGGGAAAAACTGTTTTTT.

This chain joins TRBV5-5 and TRBJ2-3; maybe TRBD1 (5 bases). Trimming took off 3 bases at V and 1 base at J, with 15 bases between the two ends. The germline CDR1 and CDR2 sequences are SGHKS and YYEKEE (reference sequence). This CDR3 has 16 residues. The CDR3 nucleotides are TGTGCCAGCAGCTCCTCCAGTACAGGAGGCACAGATACGCAGTATTTT. Its translation is CASSSSSTGGTDTQYF.

This clonotype was seen repeatedly, ten times or more. CDR3 protein: CASSGQGGETQYF. For the CDR3, the DNA is TGTGCCAGCAGCGGACAGGGAGGGGAGACCCAGTACTTC. The chain has TRBV12-3 or TRBV12-4 and TRBJ2-5, with D perhaps TRBD1 (8 bases). This CDR3 region has 13 residues. V lost 6 bases and J 5 bases, leaving 13 bases between the germline ends.

The chain uses TRBV28 and TRBJ2-1; D is unclear. Germline values: CDR1 MDHEN, CDR2 SYDVKM. The CDR3 extends over 12 amino acids. The ends were cut back, 5 bases at V and 4 bases at J, with 6 bases in the middle. The CDR3 is CASSPIYNEQFF. Written as DNA, the CDR3 is TGTGCCAGCAGTCCCATATACAATGAGCAGTTCTTC.

This clonotype was counted between two and nine times. This sequence joins TRBV3-1 and TRBJ1-3; 7 positions agree with TRBD1. The germline V gene encodes CDR1 LGHDT and CDR2 YNNKEL (reference sequence). J gave up 6 bases and V 4 bases, and 6 bases lay outside the gene matches. The CDR3 has 14 amino acids. CDR3 loop: CASSLLTGPNTIYF. The CDR3 DNA reads as TGTGCCAGCAGCCTGCTGACAGGGCCAAACACCATATATTTT.

This clonotype was detected a few times. The V and J genes are TRBV20-1 and TRBJ2-4; a possible D gene is TRBD1 (5 bases). Germline V CDR1 and CDR2: DFQATT, SNEGSKA (reference sequence). This CDR3 is built from 15 residues. Trimming took 5 bases from V and 0 from J, leaving 14 bases between them. CDR3 loop: CSAPRPGLAKNIQYF. The CDR3 nucleotides are TGCAGTGCTCCGCGGCCAGGGTTAGCCAAAAACATTCAGTACTTC.

The rearrangement uses TRBV24-1 and TRBJ2-3; TRBD1 matches 8 bases. Unmatched junction bases numbered 4, after V lost 9 bases and J lost 0 bases. CDR1 and CDR2 (germline): KGHDR, SFDVKD. The CDR3 consists of 14 residues. Written as DNA, the CDR3 is TGTGCCACCGCCCGGACAGGGAGCACAGATACGCAGTATTTT. Translated, it gives CATARTGSTDTQYF.

This chain connects TRBV7-9 to TRBJ2-3; no reliable D call. V was clipped by 0 bases and J by 10 bases, with 20 bases between them. The CDR3 has 16 amino acids. CDR1 and CDR2 from the germline V gene are SEHNR and FQNEAQ (reference sequence). Here the CDR3 DNA reads TGTGCCAGCAGCTTAGCCAGATCGGATCCTGTAACTGCGCAGTATTTT. Residues: CASSLARSDPVTAQYF.

This clonotype was detected many times. The chain combines TRBV27 with TRBJ2-7; 7 bases agree with TRBD1. The CDR3 is 14 amino acids. In germline, CDR1 is MNHEY, CDR2 SMNVEV (reference sequence). V shed 2 bases, J shed 2 bases, and the junction held 3 bases outside the gene matches. The CDR3 region has the DNA TGTGCCAGCAGTTTAGGACAGGCCACCTACGAGCAGTACTTC. Protein product: CASSLGQATYEQYF.

This clonotype showed up just a few times. V and J are TRBV6-2 or TRBV6-3 and TRBJ2-5, with D hard to call. CDR1 is MNHEY and CDR2 is SVGEGT in the germline V gene. The CDR3 is 11 residues long. Trimming took 8 bases from V and 9 from J, leaving 13 bases between them. CDR3 in amino acids: CASSLGISQYF. CDR3 coding DNA: TGTGCCAGCTCCCTGGGGATTTCCCAGTACTTC.

This clonotype was seen only a few times. The chain recombines TRBV11-3 with TRBJ2-3; 7 bases fit TRBD2. Germline assignment: CDR1 SGHNT and CDR2 YENEEA. V gave up 5 bases and J gave up 6 bases; unmatched junction bases: 2. This CDR3 has 12 residues. The CDR3 DNA reads as TGTGCCAGCAGCGCGGGGGTTGATACGCAGTATTTT. Amino acid sequence: CASSAGVDTQYF. Together with reference TRBV11-3 and TRBJ2-3, the CDR3 gives the full variable domain: EAGVVQSPRYKIIEKKQPVAFWCNPISGHNTLYWYLQNLGQGPELLIRYENEEAVDDSQLPKDRFSAERLKGVDSTLKIQPAELGDSAVYLCASSAGVDTQYFGPGTRLTVL.